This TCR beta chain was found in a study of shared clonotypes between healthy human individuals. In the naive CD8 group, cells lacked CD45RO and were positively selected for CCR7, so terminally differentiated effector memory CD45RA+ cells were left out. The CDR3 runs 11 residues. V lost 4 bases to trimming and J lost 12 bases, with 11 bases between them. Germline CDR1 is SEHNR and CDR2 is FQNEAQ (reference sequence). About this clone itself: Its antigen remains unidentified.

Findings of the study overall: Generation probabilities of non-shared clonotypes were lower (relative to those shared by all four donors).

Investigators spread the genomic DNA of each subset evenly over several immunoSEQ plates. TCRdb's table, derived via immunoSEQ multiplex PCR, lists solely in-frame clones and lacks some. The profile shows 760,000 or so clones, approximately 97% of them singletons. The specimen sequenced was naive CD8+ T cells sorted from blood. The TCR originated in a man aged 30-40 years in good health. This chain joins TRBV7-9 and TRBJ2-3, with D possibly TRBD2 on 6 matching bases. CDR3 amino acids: CASSSTGGQYF. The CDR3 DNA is TGTGCCAGCAGCTCAACCGGGGGACAGTATTTT. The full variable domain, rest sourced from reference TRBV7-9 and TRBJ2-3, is DTGVSQNPRHKITKRGQNVTFRCDPISEHNRLYWYRQTLGQGPEFLTYFQNEAQLEKSRLLSDRFSAERPKGSFSTLEIQRTEQGDSAMYLCASSSTGGQYFGPGTRLTVL.